The 28 T cell receptor beta chains below come from one sample, sequenced in a study of cytomegalovirus exposure and HLA in healthy donors. The PCR ran on 60 Vbeta and 13 Jbeta primers. Repertoires were generated with immunoSEQ multiplex PCR, while TCRdb's copy carries only in-frame clones and drops some. The sample lists over 200,000 clones, approximately 87% occurring once. Sequencing input: PBMCs. The origin of the receptors is a human donor in good health.

This chain links TRBV6-5 with TRBJ1-4; maybe TRBD1 (5 bases). This CDR3 is built from 13 residues. From germline, CDR1 is MNHEY and CDR2 SVGAGI. Trimming cost V 8 bases and J 3 bases, with 10 bases left between them. CDR3 residues: CASSGGANEKLFF. In nucleotides, the CDR3 is TGTGCCAGCTCGGGGGGGGCTAATGAAAAACTGTTTTTT.

The chain is built from TRBV11-1 and TRBJ2-7, with D possibly being TRBD2 (6 bases). The CDR3 is 17 amino acids. Per germline, CDR1 SGHAT and CDR2 FQDESV (reference sequence). Trimming removed 2 bases at V and 1 base at J, with 18 bases between. The CDR3 region is CASSLSFEGAGSYEQYF. For the CDR3, the DNA is TGTGCCAGCAGCTTATCGTTTGAAGGGGCGGGATCCTACGAGCAGTACTTC.

The rearrangement links TRBV28 to TRBJ1-2, with TRBD1 matching over 9 bases. The ends lost 3 bases at V and 1 base at J; junction bases unmatched: 3. The CDR3 is 15 amino acids. Germline CDR1 reads MDHEN; CDR2 reads SYDVKM. CDR3 DNA sequence: TGTGCCAGCAGTTTCCGGGACAGGGTTAACTATGGCTACACCTTC. Its protein product is CASSFRDRVNYGYTF.

This clone showed up just once. V and J are TRBV7-3 and TRBJ2-2, with 7 bases fitting TRBD2. J lost 7 bases, V lost 1 base, and 9 bases had no gene match. This CDR3 spans 16 amino acids. The V gene's germline CDR1 is SGHTA and CDR2 FQGTGA. Here the CDR3 reads CASSLMSRGTGGELFF. The DNA for the CDR3 is TGTGCCAGCAGCTTAATGTCGCGGGGGACGGGCGGGGAGCTGTTTTTT. Combining the CDR3 with reference TRBV7-3 and TRBJ2-2 gives the whole variable domain GAGVSQTPSNKVTEKGKYVELRCDPISGHTALYWYRQSLGQGPEFLIYFQGTGAADDSGLPNDRFFAVRPEGSVSTLKIQRTERGDSAVYLCASSLMSRGTGGELFFGEGSRLTVL.

The chain carries TRBV4-3 and TRBJ2-1; possibly TRBD2 for D (6 bases). CDR1 is LGHNA, CDR2 YSLEER, per germline. The CDR3 loop spans 17 amino acids. V lost 1 base to trimming and J lost 0 bases, with 13 bases between them. The CDR3 coding sequence is TGCGCCAGCAGCCAAGGGGGACTTGAGAGCTCCTACAATGAGCAGTTCTTC. This sequence encodes CASSQGGLESSYNEQFF.

The chain uses TRBV27 and TRBJ2-7, with TRBD1 matching over 7 bases. The CDR3 spans 13 residues. V shed 3 bases and J 10 bases; nucleotides not matched to a gene: 9. CDR1 and CDR2 (germline): MNHEY, SMNVEV (reference sequence). The CDR3 reads CASSFAHEGAQYF. In DNA form, the CDR3 reads TGTGCCAGCAGTTTCGCCCATGAGGGGGCCCAGTACTTC.

The chain links TRBV18 to TRBJ1-2; TRBD1 matches 7 bases. CDR1 is KGHSH and CDR2 is LQKENI in the germline V gene. The V gene end was trimmed by 5 bases and the J gene end by 5 bases; junction bases not matched to a gene: 11. This CDR3 is built from 15 residues. The CDR3 DNA is TGTGCCAGCTCAGAGAATCGGGACAGCGTATATGGCTACACCTTC. It specifies CASSENRDSVYGYTF.

V gene TRBV6-5 combines with J gene TRBJ2-5; D is perhaps TRBD2 (5 bases). Looked up from germline, CDR1 is MNHEY and CDR2 is SVGAGI. The CDR3 runs 13 residues. V shed 5 bases and J shed 7 bases, with 14 bases lying between them. The CDR3 bases are TGTGCCAGCAGTGAAGACTATCGGGGGACCCAGTACTTC. Translated: CASSEDYRGTQYF.

The gene calls are TRBV6-5 and TRBJ2-7; 10 bases line up with TRBD1. V trimming: 5 bases; J trimming: 4 bases; junction bases outside the gene matches: 2. Germline-derived CDR1 and CDR2 are MNHEY and SVGAGI. The CDR3 spans 13 residues. CDR3 nucleotide sequence: TGTGCCAGCAGTAAGGACAGGGGGTACGAGCAGTACTTC. Protein sequence: CASSKDRGYEQYF.

The chain couples TRBV5-1 to TRBJ1-2; D is unresolved. V lost 0 bases to trimming and J lost 6 bases, with 15 bases between them. The CDR3 contains 15 residues. The germline gives CDR1 SGHRS, CDR2 YFSETQ. For the CDR3, the DNA is TGCGCCAGCAGCTTGGATTTAGCTGAGGGTGATGGCTACACCTTC. It yields the protein CASSLDLAEGDGYTF.

Here the CDR3 DNA reads TGTGCCAGTAGTACCCTGGACAGAAACTATGGCTACACCTTC. Translation: CASSTLDRNYGYTF. This chain uses TRBV19 with TRBJ1-2; D possibly corresponds to TRBD1 (6 bases). In germline, CDR1 is LNHDA, CDR2 SQIVND (reference sequence). The CDR3 extends over 14 amino acids. V was trimmed by 4 bases and J by 2 bases, leaving 11 bases between them.

The rearrangement uses TRBV9 and TRBJ1-1; 7 bases fit TRBD1. V shed 3 bases and J 4 bases; nucleotides not matched to a gene: 15. This CDR3 region has 17 residues. Germline assignment: CDR1 SGDLS and CDR2 YYNGEE. The CDR3 spells CASSAHYYRQGVTEAFF. In DNA, the CDR3 is TGTGCCAGCAGCGCCCACTACTACCGACAGGGAGTCACTGAAGCTTTCTTT.

The chain links TRBV7-9 to TRBJ1-1; D remains unclear. Germline V gene data show CDR1 as SEHNR and CDR2 as FQNEAQ (reference sequence). The CDR3 is 13 amino acids. V gave up 2 bases and J gave up 0 bases, with 4 bases separating them. In DNA form, the CDR3 reads TGTGCCAGCAGCTTATTCATGAACACTGAAGCTTTCTTT. This codes for CASSLFMNTEAFF.

The chain carries TRBV19 and TRBJ2-7, with TRBD2 identical over 8 bases. The CDR3 has 16 amino acids. Germline-derived CDR1 and CDR2 are LNHDA and SQIVND (reference sequence). V lost 2 bases and J lost 2; bases outside the gene matches: 8. This CDR3 is CASSIKSGRGAYEQYF. The CDR3 DNA is TGTGCCAGTAGTATAAAGTCCGGGCGGGGGGCCTACGAGCAGTACTTC.

This clone showed up just once. The chain uses TRBV19 and TRBJ2-1; possibly TRBD1 for D (6 bases). The CDR3 is 15 residues long. V lost 7 bases and J 0 bases, leaving 13 bases between the germline ends. Germline V gives CDR1 LNHDA, CDR2 SQIVND (reference sequence). In DNA form, the CDR3 reads TGTGCCAGTACATCGGACAGCAGCTCCTACAATGAGCAGTTCTTC. Translation gives CASTSDSSSYNEQFF. Full variable domain (rest looked up from reference TRBV19 and TRBJ2-1): DGGITQSPKYLFRKEGQNVTLSCEQNLNHDAMYWYRQDPGQGLRLIYYSQIVNDFQKGDIAEGYSVSREKKESFPLTVTSAQKNPTAFYLCASTSDSSSYNEQFFGPGTRLTVL.

The chain is built from TRBV2 and TRBJ2-7; 9 positions agree with TRBD1. The CDR3 runs 13 residues. V dropped 6 bases and J dropped 3; count of bases not matched to a gene: 3. The germline V gene has CDR1 SNHLY and CDR2 FYNNEI. Here the CDR3 reads CASRGTGRYEQYF. In nucleotides, the CDR3 is TGTGCCAGCAGGGGGACAGGGCGCTACGAGCAGTACTTC.

V is TRBV10-3 and J is TRBJ2-7, with 12 nucleotides matching TRBD2. The CDR3 loop spans 16 amino acids. The V gene end was trimmed by 0 bases and the J gene end by 7 bases; junction bases not matched to a gene: 7. Germline CDR1 ENHRY, CDR2 SYGVKD. The CDR3 reads CAISESGLAGMGEQYF. The CDR3 DNA is TGTGCCATCAGTGAGTCGGGACTAGCGGGTATGGGTGAGCAGTACTTC.

This chain uses TRBV19 with TRBJ1-1, with TRBD1 matching 9 bases. Germline assignment: CDR1 LNHDA and CDR2 SQIVND (reference sequence). This CDR3 has 14 residues. J lost 1 base, V lost 7 bases, and 4 bases had no gene match. Here the CDR3 DNA reads TGTGCCAGTACTGTACAGGGGGCGAACACTGAAGCTTTCTTT. Amino acid sequence: CASTVQGANTEAFF.

The rearrangement joins TRBV27 to TRBJ2-7; D perhaps matches TRBD1 (6 bases). V was clipped by 6 bases and J by 3 bases, with 12 bases between them. Germline V CDR1 and CDR2: MNHEY, SMNVEV (reference sequence). The CDR3 loop spans 13 amino acids. The CDR3: CASRKTGNYEQYF. The CDR3 coding sequence is TGTGCCAGCAGAAAGACAGGAAACTACGAGCAGTACTTC.

Points on this clone: The same CDR3 is also encoded by other DNA sequences in this sample. The V and J genes are TRBV15 and TRBJ2-7; D unclear. Trimming removed 0 bases at V and 3 bases at J, with 6 bases between. The CDR3 sequence is 13 residues long. Germline lookup yields CDR1 LNHNV and CDR2 YYDKDF (reference sequence). The DNA for the CDR3 is TGTGCCACCAGCAGAGACAGAAGCTACGAGCAGTACTTC. Encoded protein: CATSRDRSYEQYF.

The chain links TRBV6-1 to TRBJ1-2; 10 nucleotides line up with TRBD1. Looked up from germline, CDR1 is MNHNS and CDR2 is SASEGT. Losses at the gene ends were 4 bases for V and 2 bases for J; bases not matched to a gene: 4. This CDR3 region has 15 residues. DNA of the CDR3: TGTGCCAGCAGTGTGGGACAGGGGCTCAACTATGGCTACACCTTC. It specifies CASSVGQGLNYGYTF.

The chain carries TRBV7-9 and TRBJ2-3, with 10 positions matching TRBD1. This CDR3 is 15 amino acids long. Losses at the gene ends were 6 bases for V and 4 bases for J; bases not matched to a gene: 7. Germline V lookup: CDR1 SEHNR, CDR2 FQNEAQ (reference sequence). CDR3 in DNA: TGTGCCAGCAGGATGACAGGGGGCCTCGCAGATACGCAGTATTTT. It encodes CASRMTGGLADTQYF.

The chain combines TRBV7-9 with TRBJ2-1, with unresolved D. V was pared by 1 base and J by 4 bases, with 11 bases between. CDR1 SEHNR and CDR2 FQNEAQ come from the germline V gene (reference sequence). CDR3 size: 15 residues. This chain's CDR3 is CASSLGASSYNEQFF. The CDR3 DNA follows: TGTGCCAGCAGCTTAGGGGCCTCCTCGTACAATGAGCAGTTCTTC.

The chain recombines TRBV6-6 with TRBJ2-1, with TRBD1 as a possible D gene (6 bases). V lost 6 bases, J lost 6 bases, and 18 bases lay in between. Germline lookup yields CDR1 MNHNY and CDR2 SVGAGI (reference sequence). The CDR3 contains 15 residues. CDR3 sequence reads: CASSQQGLSSNEQFF. In nucleotides, the CDR3 is TGTGCCAGCAGCCAGCAGGGGTTGAGTTCCAATGAGCAGTTCTTC.

The chain has TRBV5-1 and TRBJ2-7; weak D call: TRBD2 (6 bases). V gave up 0 bases and J gave up 4 bases, with 11 bases separating them. In germline, CDR1 is SGHRS, CDR2 YFSETQ. This CDR3 contains 14 residues. CDR3: CASSLEPGRYEQYF. The CDR3 DNA is TGCGCCAGCAGCTTGGAGCCAGGGAGGTACGAGCAGTACTTC. The full variable domain, with the rest looked up from reference TRBV5-1 and TRBJ2-7, is KAGVTQTPRYLIKTRGQQVTLSCSPISGHRSVSWYQQTPGQGLQFLFEYFSETQRNKGNFPGRFSGRQFSNSRSEMNVSTLELGDSALYLCASSLEPGRYEQYFGPGTRLTVT.

CDR3 in DNA: TGTGCCAGCAGGAGGGGGGGTGACTCTGGAAACACCATATATTTT. Translated: CASRRGGDSGNTIYF. The chain recombines TRBV27 with TRBJ1-3; tentative D call: TRBD1 (6 bases). CDR3 length: 15 amino acids. V lost 6 bases and J lost 0, with 12 bases in between. Germline assignment: CDR1 MNHEY and CDR2 SMNVEV (reference sequence).

Here the CDR3 DNA reads TGTGCCTGGAGTGGAGGGGACAGGGGCGGCTATGGCTACACCTTC. Translated: CAWSGGDRGGYGYTF. The chain carries TRBV30 and TRBJ1-2; 10 nucleotides line up with TRBD1. Germline trimming cut 1 base from V and 4 bases from J; bases unmatched to any gene: 6. The CDR3 runs 15 residues. Looked up from germline, CDR1 is GTSNPN and CDR2 is SVGIG (reference sequence).

The gene calls are TRBV14 and TRBJ2-3, with D possibly matching TRBD1 (5 bases). V lost 3 bases, J lost 2 bases, and 15 bases lay in between. The CDR3 is 16 amino acids. CDR1 is SGHDN, CDR2 FVKESK, per germline. CDR3 residues: CASSHTSDTYTDTQYF. The CDR3 DNA sequence: TGTGCCAGCAGCCACACATCGGACACATACACAGATACGCAGTATTTT.